The 27 T cell receptor beta chains presented below share a single source sample, sequenced in a study of beta chain features in type 1 diabetes. The authors reverse transcribed all of the isolated RNA, so sequencing captured expressed TCRB transcripts. Clones were sequenced by immunoSEQ multiplex PCR, and TCRdb holds only the in-frame ones, with some missing. The sample yields around 190,000 clones, about 13% seen once. The sequenced sample consisted of central memory CD4+ T cells from blood. The receptors stem from a woman under 30 in good health.

Concerning this clone itself: The conserved phenylalanine or tryptophan normally closing the CDR3 is absent here, so this likely arose from a read error. Because the CDR3's place on the DNA is in doubt, the DNA is left out and the CDR3 is given as listed by TCRdb. The chain is built from TRBV9 and TRBJ1-1; the table's D call of TRBD1 was not tested on the DNA. Germline V gene data show CDR1 as SGDLS and CDR2 as YYNGEE. The CDR3 totals 15 residues, both ends included. CDR3 loop: CASSVEAWDRKGPVL.

As to this clone: The identical CDR3 is also encoded by other nucleotide sequences in the sample. V usage is TRBV4-3 and J usage is TRBJ1-3; D not certain. The CDR3 is made up of 14 amino acids. Per the germline V gene, CDR1 is LGHNA and CDR2 is YSLEER. The germline V and J ends were trimmed by 3 bases and 4 bases, with 10 bases remaining between them. The CDR3 is CASSQDRSGNTIYF. The CDR3 nucleotides are TGCGCCAGCAGCCAGGATCGGAGCGGAAACACCATATATTTT.

A remark on this clone: This sample includes further DNA sequences coding for the same CDR3. The chain combines TRBV30 with TRBJ2-1, with 14 nucleotides matching TRBD2. The trim removed 0 bases at V and 0 bases at J, leaving 1 base unmatched. CDR3 size: 17 residues. Germline assignment: CDR1 GTSNPN and CDR2 SVGIG (reference sequence). This CDR3 reads CAWSVGLAGVSYNEQFF. The CDR3, as DNA: TGTGCCTGGAGTGTGGGACTAGCGGGAGTCTCCTACAATGAGCAGTTCTTC.

This clone was observed a few times. V gene TRBV9 combines with J gene TRBJ1-2; maybe TRBD1 (5 bases). Germline CDR1 and CDR2: SGDLS and YYNGEE. Deletions cut 5 bases from V and 6 bases from J, with 17 bases between. This CDR3 comprises 14 residues. The CDR3: CASSGGTGENGYTF. The CDR3 DNA is TGTGCCAGCAGTGGGGGAACGGGGGAGAATGGCTACACCTTC.

This clone was recorded a few times. The chain has TRBV4-3 and TRBJ2-2; D is unresolved. Trimming stripped 0 bases from V and 6 bases from J, with 8 bases between. Germline V CDR1 and CDR2: LGHNA, YSLEER. The CDR3 extends over 14 amino acids. CDR3 protein: CASSQDIGAGELFF. CDR3 DNA: TGCGCCAGCAGCCAAGATATCGGAGCCGGGGAGCTGTTTTTT.

This clone was counted between two and nine times. The rearrangement joins TRBV21-1 to TRBJ2-1; TRBD2, the D gene given by the table, was not confirmed from the DNA. TRBV21-1 is labeled a pseudogene. The CDR3 has 16 residues. For the CDR3, the DNA is TGTGCCAGCAGCAAAGTTGGACTAGCCTTAGGGGATGAGCAGTTCTTC. It yields the protein CASSKVGLALGDEQFF.

The chain couples TRBV2 to TRBJ2-5; D possibly corresponds to TRBD2 (5 bases). Trimming shortened V by 5 bases and J by 0 bases, and 16 bases separated the two germline ends. Germline V gene sequence: CDR1 SNHLY, CDR2 FYNNEI. The CDR3 spans 16 residues. The CDR3 protein is CASSYFLGGYQETQYF. The CDR3 nucleotides are TGTGCCAGCAGTTATTTCCTCGGCGGGTACCAAGAGACCCAGTACTTC. The entire variable domain, with the rest obtained from reference TRBV2 and TRBJ2-5, is as follows: EPEVTQTPSHQVTQMGQEVILRCVPISNHLYFYWYRQILGQKVEFLVSFYNNEISEKSEIFDDQFSVERPDGSNFTLKIRSTKLEDSAMYFCASSYFLGGYQETQYFGPGTRLLVL.

The V call is TRBV2, the J call TRBJ2-4; D unresolved. V was cut by 6 bases and J by 8 bases, with 17 bases left in between. Germline loops: CDR1 SNHLY, CDR2 FYNNEI. This CDR3 has 14 residues. In DNA, the CDR3 is TGTGCCAGCAGGGAAACGGCAGACTGGGACATTCAGTACTTC. It specifies CASRETADWDIQYF.

This clone occurred a few times. This sequence joins TRBV27 and TRBJ2-2, with a possible D match to TRBD2 (6 bases). Deletions cut 2 bases from V and 3 bases from J, with 10 bases between. Germline lookup yields CDR1 MNHEY and CDR2 SMNVEV (reference sequence). The CDR3 runs to 15 residues. CDR3: CASSLGDSYTGELFF. CDR3 in DNA: TGTGCCAGCAGTTTAGGGGACTCCTACACCGGGGAGCTGTTTTTT.

This clone turned up a few times. The chain joins TRBV10-3 to TRBJ2-1, with 8 bases matching TRBD1. J gave up 7 bases and V 0 bases, and 11 bases lay outside the gene matches. The CDR3 sequence is 17 residues long. Germline lookup yields CDR1 ENHRY and CDR2 SYGVKD. This chain's CDR3 is CAISESLSGGLSNEQFF. CDR3 bases: TGTGCCATCAGTGAGTCTCTCTCAGGGGGCTTGAGTAATGAGCAGTTCTTC.

This clone was observed a handful of times. The chain combines TRBV5-1 with TRBJ1-3, with D perhaps TRBD1 (5 bases). The germline CDR1 and CDR2 sequences are SGHRS and YFSETQ. The length of the CDR3 is 14 residues. Trimming took 2 bases from V and 0 from J, leaving 6 bases between them. The DNA of the CDR3 is TGCGCCAGCAGCTTACAGGTCTCTGGAAACACCATATATTTT. This sequence encodes CASSLQVSGNTIYF.

A few counts support this clone. V and J are TRBV14 and TRBJ2-7; maybe TRBD1 (6 bases). CDR1 and CDR2 from the germline V gene are SGHDN and FVKESK. The germline V and J ends were trimmed by 0 bases and 9 bases, with 18 bases remaining between them. This CDR3 contains 15 residues. The CDR3 is CASSQDKFRGYVQYF. The CDR3 region has the DNA TGTGCCAGCAGCCAAGATAAGTTTAGGGGGTATGTGCAGTACTTC.

This rearrangement joins TRBV11-2 to TRBJ2-1; TRBD2 might be the D (5 bases). This CDR3 is 16 amino acids long. The germline V gene has CDR1 SGHAT and CDR2 FQNNGV. The V and J ends lost 6 bases and 0 bases respectively, with 15 bases between them. The CDR3 is CASSSLASSSYNEQFF. Here the CDR3 DNA reads TGTGCCAGCAGTTCATTAGCGTCAAGCTCCTACAATGAGCAGTTCTTC.

Concerning this clone itself: Other DNA sequences from this sample encode an identical CDR3 as well. This rearrangement joins TRBV7-9 to TRBJ2-7; TRBD1 might be the D (6 bases). The CDR3 consists of 13 residues. CDR1 SEHNR and CDR2 FQNEAQ come from the germline V gene (reference sequence). Trimming stripped 3 bases from V and 0 bases from J, with 6 bases between. The CDR3 reads CASSLDSSYEQYF. CDR3 in DNA: TGTGCCAGCAGCTTGGACAGCTCCTACGAGCAGTACTTC.

The CDR3 DNA reads as TGTGCCAGCAGTCAAACCCGACAGAACACCGGGGAGCTGTTTTTT. As protein: CASSQTRQNTGELFF. The rearrangement links TRBV11-1 to TRBJ2-2; D is uncertain. The CDR3 length is 15 residues. Germline V gene data show CDR1 as SGHAT and CDR2 as FQDESV (reference sequence). V shed 6 bases and J shed 1 base, with 12 bases lying between them. Full variable domain (outside the CDR3, taken from reference TRBV11-1 and TRBJ2-2): EAEVAQSPRYKITEKSQAVAFWCDPISGHATLYWYRQILGQGPELLVQFQDESVVDDSQLPKDRFSAERLKGVDSTLKIQPAELGDSAMYLCASSQTRQNTGELFFGEGSRLTVL.

This clone has only a few counts. This chain connects TRBV29-1 to TRBJ2-7; 9 bases are a match to TRBD1. The germline CDR1 and CDR2 sequences are SQVTM and ANQGSEA. The CDR3 covers 13 residues. V was pared by 3 bases and J by 1 base, with 1 base of the junction left unmatched. CDR3 in amino acids: CSVDGTGSYEQYF. For the CDR3, the DNA is TGCAGCGTTGACGGGACAGGGTCCTACGAGCAGTACTTC.

This clone was picked up a small number of times. This sequence joins TRBV19 and TRBJ2-7; 8 bases fit TRBD2. Germline V gene lookup returns CDR1 LNHDA and CDR2 SQIVND (reference sequence). The CDR3 sequence is 14 residues long. With V trimmed by 4 bases and J by 6 bases, 8 bases remained unmatched. The CDR3 nucleotides are TGTGCCAGTAGTACTTCCGGGACTAGGGGCGAGCAGTACTTC. Translation gives CASSTSGTRGEQYF.

The chain carries TRBV5-1 and TRBJ1-2; 7 bases agree with TRBD1. This CDR3 is 15 amino acids long. The trim removed 4 bases at V and 5 bases at J, leaving 11 bases unmatched. Looked up from germline, CDR1 is SGHRS and CDR2 is YFSETQ. The CDR3 DNA is TGCGCCAGCAGCCTGACCGGGACAGCAATGTATGGCTACACCTTC. It translates to CASSLTGTAMYGYTF.

The chain is built from TRBV27 and TRBJ1-1, with D possibly being TRBD1 (5 bases). V was shortened by 2 bases and J by 11 bases, with 15 bases between the two germline ends. The CDR3 is 13 residues long. The germline V gene has CDR1 MNHEY and CDR2 SMNVEV (reference sequence). CDR3 region: CASSLGRTSPAFF. CDR3 bases: TGTGCCAGCAGTTTAGGCAGGACAAGCCCGGCTTTCTTT.

This clone turned up a few times. The gene calls are TRBV30 and TRBJ1-1; D is unclear. The CDR3 is 14 residues long. Trimming cost V 7 bases and J 0 bases, with 15 bases left between them. Looked up from germline, CDR1 is GTSNPN and CDR2 is SVGIG (reference sequence). In nucleotides, the CDR3 is TGTGCCTTCACACCCGTCGCTCTGAACACTGAAGCTTTCTTT. It encodes CAFTPVALNTEAFF.

The chain couples TRBV7-9 to TRBJ2-5; 7 bases are a match to TRBD1. The CDR3 runs 14 residues. CDR1 SEHNR and CDR2 FQNEAQ come from the germline V gene (reference sequence). With V trimmed by 6 bases and J by 5 bases, 9 bases remained unmatched. The DNA of the CDR3 is TGTGCCAGCAGTTTACAGGGGTCTTGGGAGACCCAGTACTTC. Translating it yields CASSLQGSWETQYF.

This clone appeared a few times. The chain links TRBV28 to TRBJ2-1; 13 nucleotides match TRBD2. V dropped 3 bases and J dropped 8; count of bases not matched to a gene: 10. The CDR3 is made up of 17 amino acids. The germline V gene encodes CDR1 MDHEN and CDR2 SYDVKM. The CDR3 region has the DNA TGTGCCAGCAGTTTGTACGGACTAGCGGGAGAGTTGCATGAGCAGTTCTTC. Protein sequence: CASSLYGLAGELHEQFF.

This clone was counted only a few times. This chain links TRBV6-5 with TRBJ2-7; D is ambiguous. The CDR3 extends over 11 amino acids. Trimming shortened V by 6 bases and J by 0 bases, and 3 bases separated the two germline ends. Germline V gene lookup returns CDR1 MNHEY and CDR2 SVGAGI. CDR3 in amino acids: CASSRSYEQYF. In DNA form, the CDR3 reads TGTGCCAGCAGCCGCTCCTACGAGCAGTACTTC.

The chain uses TRBV5-6 and TRBJ1-2; TRBD1 is a possible D gene (6 bases). The V gene's germline CDR1 is SGHDT and CDR2 YYEEEE. The CDR3 is made up of 16 amino acids. Trimming took off 3 bases at V and 7 bases at J, with 22 bases between the two ends. The CDR3 region has the DNA TGTGCCAGCAGCTCCCACAATGGGGGGGCCCTGGGTGGCTACACCTTC. This encodes CASSSHNGGALGGYTF.

The chain joins TRBV5-6 to TRBJ1-1; 7 nucleotides agree with TRBD1. The CDR3 is made up of 16 amino acids. V lost 1 base, J lost 1 base, and 7 bases stayed unmatched. Germline-derived CDR1 and CDR2 are SGHDT and YYEEEE. This CDR3 is CASSLMTGTPNTEAFF. In nucleotides, the CDR3 is TGTGCCAGCAGCTTGATGACAGGGACCCCGAACACTGAAGCTTTCTTT.

This clone was found a few times. The chain recombines TRBV5-1 with TRBJ2-5; D remains unclear. Trimming removed 7 bases from V and 4 bases from J, with 17 bases in between. CDR1 is SGHRS and CDR2 is YFSETQ in the germline V gene. The CDR3 loop spans 14 amino acids. The CDR3 DNA reads TGCGCCAGCGAGCCCCGACCTGGCGGAGAGACCCAGTACTTC. It codes for CASEPRPGGETQYF.

This clone was observed a few times. V and J are TRBV2 and TRBJ2-1, with D unresolved. Trimming removed 8 bases at V and 0 bases at J, with 14 bases between. The germline V gene encodes CDR1 SNHLY and CDR2 FYNNEI. CDR3 length: 15 residues. CDR3 in amino acids: CASVVTESSYNEQFF. CDR3 nucleotides: TGTGCCAGCGTGGTGACTGAGAGCTCCTACAATGAGCAGTTCTTC.